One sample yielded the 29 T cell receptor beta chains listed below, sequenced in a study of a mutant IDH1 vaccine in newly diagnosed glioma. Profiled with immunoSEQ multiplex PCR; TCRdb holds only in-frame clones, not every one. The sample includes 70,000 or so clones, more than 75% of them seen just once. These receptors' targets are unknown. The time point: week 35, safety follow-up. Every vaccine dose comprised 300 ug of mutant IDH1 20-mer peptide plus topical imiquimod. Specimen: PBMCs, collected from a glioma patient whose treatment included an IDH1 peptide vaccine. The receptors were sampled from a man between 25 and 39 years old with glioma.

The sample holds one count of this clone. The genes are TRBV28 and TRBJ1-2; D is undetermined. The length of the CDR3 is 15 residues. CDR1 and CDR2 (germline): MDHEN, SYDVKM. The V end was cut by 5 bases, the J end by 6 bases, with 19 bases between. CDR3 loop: CASSLMWELNNGYTF. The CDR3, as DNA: TGTGCCAGCAGTCTAATGTGGGAGCTCAATAATGGCTACACCTTC.

CDR3 sequence reads: CASAPGSPYNEQFF. The CDR3 nucleotides read TGTGCCAGCGCCCCGGGGTCCCCCTACAATGAGCAGTTCTTC. This sequence joins TRBV6-1 and TRBJ2-1; D is possibly TRBD2 (5 bases). Trimming left V 8 bases short and J 2 bases short, with 13 bases between. The V gene's germline CDR1 is MNHNS and CDR2 SASEGT. The CDR3 is 14 residues long.

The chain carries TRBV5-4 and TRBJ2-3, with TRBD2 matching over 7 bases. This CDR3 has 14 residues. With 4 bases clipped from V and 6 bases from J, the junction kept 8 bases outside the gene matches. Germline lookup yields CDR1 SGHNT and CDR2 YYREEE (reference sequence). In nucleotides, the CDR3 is TGTGCCAGCAGCAGGGGAGGGGTTTCGGATACGCAGTATTTT. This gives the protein CASSRGGVSDTQYF.

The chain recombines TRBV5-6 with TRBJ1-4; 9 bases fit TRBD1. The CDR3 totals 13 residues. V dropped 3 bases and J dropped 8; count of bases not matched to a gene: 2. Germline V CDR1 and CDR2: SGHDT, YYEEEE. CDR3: CASSWDREEKLFF. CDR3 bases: TGTGCCAGCAGCTGGGACAGGGAAGAAAAACTGTTTTTT.

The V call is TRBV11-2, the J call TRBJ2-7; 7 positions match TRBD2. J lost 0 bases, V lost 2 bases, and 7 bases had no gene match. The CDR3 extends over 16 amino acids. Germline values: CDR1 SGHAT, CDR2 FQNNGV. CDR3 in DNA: TGTGCCAGCAGCTTATTCCGGGGGGAGGGCTCCTACGAGCAGTACTTC. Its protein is CASSLFRGEGSYEQYF.

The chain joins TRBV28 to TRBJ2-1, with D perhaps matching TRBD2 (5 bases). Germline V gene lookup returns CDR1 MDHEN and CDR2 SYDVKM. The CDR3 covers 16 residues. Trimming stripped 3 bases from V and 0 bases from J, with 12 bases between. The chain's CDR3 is CASSFSGGRSYNEQFF. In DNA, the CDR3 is TGTGCCAGCAGTTTCAGCGGAGGTCGCTCCTACAATGAGCAGTTCTTC. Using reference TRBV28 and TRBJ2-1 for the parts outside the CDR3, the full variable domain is DVKVTQSSRYLVKRTGEKVFLECVQDMDHENMFWYRQDPGLGLRLIYFSYDVKMKEKGDIPEGYSVSREKKERFSLILESASTNQTSMYLCASSFSGGRSYNEQFFGPGTRLTVL.

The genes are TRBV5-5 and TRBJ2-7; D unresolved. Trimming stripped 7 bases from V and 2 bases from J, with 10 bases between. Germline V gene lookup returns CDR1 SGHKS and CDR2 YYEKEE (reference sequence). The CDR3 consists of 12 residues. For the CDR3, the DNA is TGTGCCAGCTGGGGATTCACCTACGAGCAGTACTTC. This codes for CASWGFTYEQYF.

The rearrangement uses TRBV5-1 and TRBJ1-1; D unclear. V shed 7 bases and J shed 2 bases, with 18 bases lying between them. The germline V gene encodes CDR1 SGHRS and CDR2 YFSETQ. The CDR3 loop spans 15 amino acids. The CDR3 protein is CASCTDRTVNTEAFF. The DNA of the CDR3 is TGCGCCAGCTGCACCGACCGGACGGTAAACACTGAAGCTTTCTTT.

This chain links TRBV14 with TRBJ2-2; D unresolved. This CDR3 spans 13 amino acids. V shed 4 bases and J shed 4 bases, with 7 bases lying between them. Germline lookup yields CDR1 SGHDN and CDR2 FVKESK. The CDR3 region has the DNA TGTGCCAGCAGCCCTAGGATCACCGGGGAGCTGTTTTTT. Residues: CASSPRITGELFF.

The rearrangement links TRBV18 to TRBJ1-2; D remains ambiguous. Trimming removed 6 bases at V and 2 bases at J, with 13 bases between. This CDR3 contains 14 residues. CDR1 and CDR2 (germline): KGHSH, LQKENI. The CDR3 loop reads CASSPLTSNYGYTF. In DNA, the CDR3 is TGTGCCAGCTCCCCCCTGACAAGCAACTATGGCTACACCTTC.

CDR3 DNA sequence: TGTGCCACCAGCATGAGGCAGGGATCCTACAATGAGCAGTTCTTC. It encodes CATSMRQGSYNEQFF. This rearrangement joins TRBV15 to TRBJ2-1; perhaps TRBD1 as D (5 bases). The CDR3 is made up of 15 amino acids. Trimming stripped 4 bases from V and 1 base from J, with 11 bases between. Germline V CDR1 and CDR2: LNHNV, YYDKDF (reference sequence).

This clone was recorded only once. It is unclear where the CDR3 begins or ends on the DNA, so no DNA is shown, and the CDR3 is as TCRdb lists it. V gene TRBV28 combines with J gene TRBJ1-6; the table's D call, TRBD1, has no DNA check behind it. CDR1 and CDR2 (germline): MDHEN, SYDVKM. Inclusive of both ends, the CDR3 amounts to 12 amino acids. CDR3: CASWGTGSGVHF.

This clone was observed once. CDR3 sequence (DNA): TGTGCCAGCAGCTTAGAGGGGGATGGGACCAATGAGCAGTTCTTC. Amino acids: CASSLEGDGTNEQFF. The V and J genes are TRBV7-2 and TRBJ2-1, with a possible D match to TRBD1 (6 bases). CDR3 length: 15 residues. Germline assignment: CDR1 SGHTA and CDR2 FQGNSA. The ends were cut back, 1 base at V and 6 bases at J, with 13 bases in the middle.

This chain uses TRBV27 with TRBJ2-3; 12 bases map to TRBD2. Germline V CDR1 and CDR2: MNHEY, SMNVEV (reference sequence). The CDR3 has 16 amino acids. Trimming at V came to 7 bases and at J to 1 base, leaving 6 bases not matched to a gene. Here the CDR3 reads CASTELAGGGTDTQYF. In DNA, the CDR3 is TGTGCCAGCACTGAACTAGCGGGGGGCGGCACAGATACGCAGTATTTT.

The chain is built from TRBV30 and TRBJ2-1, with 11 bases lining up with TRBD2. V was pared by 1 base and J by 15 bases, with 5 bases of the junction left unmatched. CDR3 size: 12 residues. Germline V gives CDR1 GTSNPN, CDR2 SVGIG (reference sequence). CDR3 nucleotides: TGTGCCTGGAGTGCCGTCCTAGCGGGAGGGTTCTTC. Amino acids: CAWSAVLAGGFF. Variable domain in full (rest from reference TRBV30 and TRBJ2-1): SQTIHQWPATLVQPVGSPLSLECTVEGTSNPNLYWYRQAAGRGLQLLFYSVGIGQISSEVPQNLSASRPQDRQFILSSKKLLLSDSGFYLCAWSAVLAGGFFGPGTRLTVL.

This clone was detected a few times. DNA for the CDR3: TGTGCCAGCAGCACCCGACAGGGGGCTGGAAACACCATATATTTT. Translation: CASSTRQGAGNTIYF. V usage is TRBV11-2 and J usage is TRBJ1-3, with 9 bases lining up with TRBD1. V shed 5 bases, J shed 2 bases, and the junction held 4 bases outside the gene matches. This CDR3 is built from 15 residues. Germline CDR1 reads SGHAT; CDR2 reads FQNNGV.

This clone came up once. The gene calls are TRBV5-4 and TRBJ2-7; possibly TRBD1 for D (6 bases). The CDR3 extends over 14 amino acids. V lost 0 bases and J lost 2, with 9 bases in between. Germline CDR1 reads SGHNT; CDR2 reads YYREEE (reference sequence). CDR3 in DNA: TGTGCCAGCAGCTTGGCCCAGGGGCCCTACGAGCAGTACTTC. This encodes CASSLAQGPYEQYF.

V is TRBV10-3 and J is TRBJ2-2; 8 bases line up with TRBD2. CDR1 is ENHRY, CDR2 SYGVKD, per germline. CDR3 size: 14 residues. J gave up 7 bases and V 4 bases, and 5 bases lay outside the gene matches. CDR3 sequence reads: CAISGEAGDGELFF. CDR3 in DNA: TGTGCCATCAGTGGAGAAGCGGGGGACGGGGAGCTGTTTTTT.

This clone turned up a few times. CDR3 region: CASSLARRSSYGYTF. The CDR3, as DNA: TGTGCCAGCAGCTTAGCGAGACGGAGCAGCTATGGCTACACCTTC. The chain recombines TRBV7-2 with TRBJ1-2; D not certain. The CDR3 loop spans 15 amino acids. Per the germline V gene, CDR1 is SGHTA and CDR2 is FQGNSA. V was shortened by 0 bases and J by 4 bases, with 12 bases between the two germline ends.

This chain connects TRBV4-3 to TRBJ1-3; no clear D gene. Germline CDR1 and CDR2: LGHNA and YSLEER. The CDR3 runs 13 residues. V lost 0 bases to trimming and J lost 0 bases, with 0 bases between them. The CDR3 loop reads CASSQDSGNTIYF. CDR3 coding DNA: TGCGCCAGCAGCCAAGACTCTGGAAACACCATATATTTT.

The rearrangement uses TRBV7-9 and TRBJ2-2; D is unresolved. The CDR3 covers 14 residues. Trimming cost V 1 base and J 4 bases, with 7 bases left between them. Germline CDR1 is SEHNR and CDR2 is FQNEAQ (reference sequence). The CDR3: CASSLVESTGELFF. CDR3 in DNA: TGTGCCAGCAGCTTAGTCGAGAGCACCGGGGAGCTGTTTTTT.

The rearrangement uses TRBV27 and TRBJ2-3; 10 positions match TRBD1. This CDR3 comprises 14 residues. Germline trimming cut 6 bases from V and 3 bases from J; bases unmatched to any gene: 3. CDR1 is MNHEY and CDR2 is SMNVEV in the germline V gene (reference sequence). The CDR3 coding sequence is TGTGCCAGCAGCTGGGACAGGGGAACAGATACGCAGTATTTT. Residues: CASSWDRGTDTQYF.

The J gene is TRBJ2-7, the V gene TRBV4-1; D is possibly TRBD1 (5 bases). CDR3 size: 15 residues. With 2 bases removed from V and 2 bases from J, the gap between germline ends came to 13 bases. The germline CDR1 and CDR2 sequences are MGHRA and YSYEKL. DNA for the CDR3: TGCGCCAGCAGCCAACTCTGGGGCAGGGCCTACGAGCAGTACTTC. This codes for CASSQLWGRAYEQYF.

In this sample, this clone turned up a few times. CDR3 bases: TGCAGTGCTAGTGGGGGAATAGATGCTTTCTTT. Translated, it gives CSASGGIDAFF. The V call is TRBV20-1, the J call TRBJ1-1, with a tentative D call TRBD1 (5 bases). CDR1 is DFQATT and CDR2 is SNEGSKA in the germline V gene (reference sequence). V dropped 3 bases and J dropped 11 bases, with 13 bases sitting between them. CDR3 size: 11 residues.

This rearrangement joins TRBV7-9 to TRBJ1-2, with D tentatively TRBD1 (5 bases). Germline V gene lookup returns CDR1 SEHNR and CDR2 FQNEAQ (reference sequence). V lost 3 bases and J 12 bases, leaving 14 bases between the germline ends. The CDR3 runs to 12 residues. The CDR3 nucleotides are TGTGCCAGCAGCTTGAGGGGCTGGGAGGACACCTTC. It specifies CASSLRGWEDTF.

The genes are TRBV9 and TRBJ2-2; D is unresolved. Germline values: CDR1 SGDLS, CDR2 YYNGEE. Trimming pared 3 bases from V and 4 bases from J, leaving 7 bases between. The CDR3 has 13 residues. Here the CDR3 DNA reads TGTGCCAGCAGCGCAGCCATCACCGGGGAGCTGTTTTTT. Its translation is CASSAAITGELFF. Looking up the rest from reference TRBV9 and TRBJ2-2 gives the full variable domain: DSGVTQTPKHLITATGQRVTLRCSPRSGDLSVYWYQQSLDQGLQFLIQYYNGEERAKGNILERFSAQQFPDLHSELNLSSLELGDSALYFCASSAAITGELFFGEGSRLTVL.

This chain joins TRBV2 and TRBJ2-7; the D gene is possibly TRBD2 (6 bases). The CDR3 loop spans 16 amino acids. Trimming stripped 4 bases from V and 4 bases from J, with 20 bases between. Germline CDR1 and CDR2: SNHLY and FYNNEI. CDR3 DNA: TGTGCCAGCAGTGGGCCTTGGGGGGAGTCGAAATACGAGCAGTACTTC. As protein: CASSGPWGESKYEQYF.

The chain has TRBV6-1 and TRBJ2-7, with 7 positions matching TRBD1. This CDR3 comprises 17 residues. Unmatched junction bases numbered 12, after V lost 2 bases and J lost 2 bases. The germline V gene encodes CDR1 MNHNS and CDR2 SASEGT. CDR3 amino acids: CASSEFIKGQPPYEQYF. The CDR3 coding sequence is TGTGCCAGCAGTGAATTCATAAAGGGACAGCCACCCTACGAGCAGTACTTC.

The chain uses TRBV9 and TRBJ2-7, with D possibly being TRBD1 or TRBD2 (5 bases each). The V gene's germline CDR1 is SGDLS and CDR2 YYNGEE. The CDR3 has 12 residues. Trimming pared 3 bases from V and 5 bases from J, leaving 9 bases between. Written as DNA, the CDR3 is TGTGCCAGCAGCGGGGACCCCCACGAGCAGTACTTC. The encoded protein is CASSGDPHEQYF.